The T cell receptor (beta chain) under discussion was sequenced for a study of blood T cell repertoires in COVID-19. Germline trimming cut 7 bases from V and 6 bases from J; bases unmatched to any gene: 18. Germline V gene sequence: CDR1 LGHNT, CDR2 FRNRAP. The CDR3 sequence is 17 residues long. Libraries were prepared by immunoSEQ multiplex PCR; TCRdb keeps only in-frame clonotypes and omits some of them. The table records tens of thousands of clones, around 90% of them present only once. This rearrangement joins TRBV12-5 to TRBJ2-1; 7 nucleotides agree with TRBD1. Specimen: peripheral blood. The receptor was isolated from a woman older than 75 with acute or convalescent COVID-19. The CDR3 loop reads CASASAPRQGRGNEQFF. CDR3 DNA: TGTGCTAGTGCTTCGGCTCCGCGACAGGGAAGGGGCAATGAGCAGTTCTTC.